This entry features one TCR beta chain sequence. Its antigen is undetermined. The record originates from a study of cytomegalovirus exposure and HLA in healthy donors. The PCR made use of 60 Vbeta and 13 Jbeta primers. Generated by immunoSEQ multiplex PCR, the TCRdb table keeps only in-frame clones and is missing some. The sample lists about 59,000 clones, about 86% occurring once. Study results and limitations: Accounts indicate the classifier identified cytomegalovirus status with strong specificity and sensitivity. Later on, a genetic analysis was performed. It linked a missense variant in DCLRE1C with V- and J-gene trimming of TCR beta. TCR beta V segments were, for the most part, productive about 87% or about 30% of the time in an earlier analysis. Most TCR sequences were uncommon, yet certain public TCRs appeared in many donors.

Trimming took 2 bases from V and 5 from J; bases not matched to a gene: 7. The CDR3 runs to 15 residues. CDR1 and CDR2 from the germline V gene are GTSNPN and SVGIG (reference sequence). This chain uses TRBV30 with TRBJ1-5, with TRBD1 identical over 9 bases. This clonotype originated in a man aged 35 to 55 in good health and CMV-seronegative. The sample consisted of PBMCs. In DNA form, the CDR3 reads TGTGCCTGGAGTCAGGGACAGGGTTTGGATCAGCCCCAGCATTTT. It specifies CAWSQGQGLDQPQHF.